This T cell receptor beta chain derives from a study of CD8 T cells in Susac syndrome (dated by TCRdb to the late 2010s). Background for the entire study: Of the Susac syndrome patients who were sequenced, roughly six had clinically active disease and eight were in clinical remission. At blood withdrawal, Susac syndrome patients were therapy-naive, treated with corticosteroids (with IVIg additionally given to some), or treated with IVIg alone. Repertoire sequencing was used to test whether CD8+ T cell activation and differentiation in Susac syndrome was antigen driven. The study compared CD8+ T cell repertoire clonality among eleven to twelve healthy donors, roughly 14 Susac syndrome patients and around 16 multiple sclerosis patients.

With respect to this clonotype: Its antigen remains undetermined. Base-call qualities are not available, and no considerably larger clone is one nucleotide away.

RNA was extracted with the RNeasy kit and about 0.45 to 1 ug was reverse transcribed using random hexamers. The immunoSEQ multiplex PCR assay, covering 54 Vbeta and 13 Jbeta segments, was used to amplify TCR beta CDR3 regions. To correct PCR amplification bias, a synthetic template baseline was used for both primer optimization and computational correction. The published analysis was carried out like this. Reads were assigned to V, D and J genes according to IMGT and analyzed in immunoSEQ Analyzer, with only productive sequences retained. Clonality was computed as one minus Shannon entropy normalized by log2 of the number of productive unique sequences. Public and private clones were assessed among the 100 most prevalent clones of each patient and control. Clones were defined as Susac-specific when absent from the healthy and MS cohorts, from roughly 1,100 published viral clones and from other ImmuneACCESS disease sequences. TCRdb cleaned the public reads at Q25 with fastp, built clones with MiXCR and kept in-frame beta chains. Rows are unified per CDR3 protein, each entry keeping the most common DNA and genes. TCRdb's processing, not the authors' own work, is the source of the V and J calls. The sample contains 85,000 to 130,000 distinct CDR3 sequences, roughly 95% of them found a single time. 0.4% to 0.5% of the sample is held by the ten biggest clonotypes.

According to the germline V gene, CDR1 reads SGHDN and CDR2 reads FVKESK. CDR3 length: 14 amino acids, cysteine to phenylalanine. CDR3 DNA is the only sequence kept; it has 42 bases, read in frame from the first base. Trimmed from V: 0 bases; trimmed from J: 6 bases; junction bases lacking a gene match: 3. Peripheral blood CD8+ and CD4+ T cells from healthy donors, Susac syndrome patients and multiple sclerosis patients were profiled by high-throughput TCR beta sequencing. Susac syndrome patients met recently defined diagnostic criteria for definite or probable disease. Bulk CD8+ and CD4+ T cells were purified magnetically by negative isolation, whereas CD8+ TEMRA cells were enriched by FACS. Blood was collected in EDTA tubes and processed within 24 hours, with PBMCs isolated through density gradient centrifugation. PBMCs intended for TCR sequencing were cryopreserved in liquid nitrogen and thawed later in a water bath at 37 degrees C. The sorted or isolated CD4+, CD8+ and CD8+ TEMRA cells had a purity of 90% or higher.

General findings and caveats noted by the study authors: Looking at Susac-specific public clones, the researchers identified about 15 in the total CD8+ repertoire and roughly 5 in the CD8+ TEMRA repertoire. Clonal expansion was seen in Susac syndrome CD8+ repertoires, peaking in CD8+ TEMRA cells and being greater in clinically active patients than in remitting ones. The number of individuals in the TCR sequencing and HLA analysis was recognized as being relatively small.

The chain is assembled from TRBV14 and TRBJ1-1; the central 8 bases match TRBD1. What was sequenced was CD8+ T cells from PBMCs. The receptor's source is a human donor with Susac syndrome. The nucleotides are TGTGCCAGCAGCCAAGACCCCAGGGGGCCTGAAGCTTTCTTT. It translates to CASSQDPRGPEAFF.